This is a list of T cell receptor beta chains from one sample in a study of blood T cell repertoires in COVID-19. Repertoires were generated with immunoSEQ multiplex PCR, while TCRdb's copy carries only in-frame clones and drops some. This table holds 200,000 to 250,000 clones, approximately 89% found once. Sequencing was done on a sample of peripheral blood. The receptor source for this set is a woman aged 55-69 years who had recovered from COVID-19. The CDR3 runs from the conserved cysteine through the conserved F or W. Fields, in order: D gene, clone size, J gene, V gene, CDR3 DNA, CDR3 protein. A D gene is named only where the DNA matches it firmly. Size values are once, few and many counts, or a class for expanded clones, and some rows have none.

D: -
size: once
J: TRBJ1-2
V: TRBV19
DNA: TGTGCCAGTAGTTCACGGGCAGGGGTTCCTGGTGCCTATGGCTACACCTTC
CDR3: CASSSRAGVPGAYGYTF

D: TRBD1
size: -
J: TRBJ1-2
V: TRBV7-9
DNA: TGTGCCAGCGGAGACAGGGCCGATCTTGGGGGCTACACCTTC
CDR3: CASGDRADLGGYTF

D: TRBD1
size: -
J: TRBJ1-3
V: TRBV4-2
DNA: TGTGCCAGCAGCCGGGGACAGTCTAACTCTGGAAACACCATATATTTT
CDR3: CASSRGQSNSGNTIYF

D: -
size: -
J: TRBJ2-1
V: TRBV5-6
DNA: TGTGCCAGCAGCTTGGTGGCAGAATACAATGAGCAGTTCTTC
CDR3: CASSLVAEYNEQFF

D: TRBD1
size: -
J: TRBJ2-7
V: TRBV6-5
DNA: TGTGCCAGCAGCAGGGACAGTGATGCTTACGAGCAGTACTTC
CDR3: CASSRDSDAYEQYF

D: -
size: -
J: TRBJ2-3
V: TRBV5-4
DNA: TGCTCAACGGGGGCGGGGGTTAGCACAGATACGCAGTATTTT
CDR3: CSTGAGVSTDTQYF

D: TRBD2
size: -
J: TRBJ2-3
V: TRBV28
DNA: TGTGCCAGCACTACCGGGACTAGCGGGGCAGATACGCAGTATTTT
CDR3: CASTTGTSGADTQYF

D: -
size: once
J: TRBJ1-6
V: TRBV6-6
DNA: TGTGCCAGCAGTCCCGCATCCGGGACAAGTTATAATTCACCCCTCCACTTT
CDR3: CASSPASGTSYNSPLHF

D: TRBD1
size: few
J: TRBJ2-7
V: TRBV7-2
DNA: TGTGCCAGCAGCTTCCCCACCCAAGGACAGGGTAATTCCTACGAGCAGTACTTC
CDR3: CASSFPTQGQGNSYEQYF

D: TRBD1
size: -
J: TRBJ2-7
V: TRBV6-2/TRBV6-3
DNA: TGTGCCAGCAGTTACTCCGGGACAGGGGGACACGAGCAGTACTTC
CDR3: CASSYSGTGGHEQYF

D: -
size: -
J: TRBJ2-3
V: TRBV7-9
DNA: TGTGCCAGCAGCTTAGCCCCCCAGGGGACGGCGGGTACGCAGTATTTT
CDR3: CASSLAPQGTAGTQYF

D: TRBD1
size: -
J: TRBJ1-1
V: TRBV6-5
DNA: TGTGCCAGCAGTTACACGGACAGGGTTGACACTGAAGCTTTCTTT
CDR3: CASSYTDRVDTEAFF

D: TRBD2
size: -
J: TRBJ2-3
V: TRBV11-3
DNA: TGTGCCAGCAGCAGGACTAGCGGGGGGGGCACAGATACGCAGTATTTT
CDR3: CASSRTSGGGTDTQYF

D: -
size: few
J: TRBJ1-3
V: TRBV28
DNA: TGTGCCAGCATTACAGGGCCTGGAAACACCATATATTTT
CDR3: CASITGPGNTIYF

D: -
size: -
J: TRBJ1-4
V: TRBV25-1
DNA: TGTGCCAGCAGTGTCACAGGTTTCGTTAATGAAAAACTGTTTTTT
CDR3: CASSVTGFVNEKLFF

D: TRBD2
size: -
J: TRBJ2-2
V: TRBV7-2
DNA: TGTGCCAGCAGCATCAGCGGGGGGGGTGCGACCGGGGAGCTGTTTTTT
CDR3: CASSISGGGATGELFF

D: -
size: -
J: TRBJ1-1
V: TRBV11-2
DNA: TGTGCCAGCAGAGCCTTCGGGGGGACTGAAGCTTTCTTT
CDR3: CASRAFGGTEAFF

D: -
size: -
J: TRBJ1-6
V: TRBV19
DNA: TGTGCCAGTAGTATAGGACAATATAATTCACCCCTCCACTTT
CDR3: CASSIGQYNSPLHF

D: TRBD1
size: -
J: TRBJ1-1
V: TRBV18
DNA: TGTGCCAGCTCACCAAGGATATCTGGACAGGGCCGTCCTGAAGTCTTCTTT
CDR3: CASSPRISGQGRPEVFF

D: -
size: -
J: TRBJ2-7
V: TRBV7-3
DNA: TGTGCCAGCAGCTTAGGGGCAGGGCCCTACGAGCAGTACTTC
CDR3: CASSLGAGPYEQYF

D: TRBD1
size: few
J: TRBJ1-1
V: TRBV7-8
DNA: TGTGCCAGCAGCGCGGGGACAGCAGAAGCTTTCTTT
CDR3: CASSAGTAEAFF

D: TRBD1
size: -
J: TRBJ1-2
V: TRBV9
DNA: TGTGCCAGCAGCGTAGACAGGGGGCGGGATGGCTACACCTTC
CDR3: CASSVDRGRDGYTF

D: -
size: once
J: TRBJ2-2
V: TRBV3-1/TRBV3-2
DNA: TGTGCCAGCAGCCCTTCTCCGGGCACCGGGGAGCTGTTTTTT
CDR3: CASSPSPGTGELFF

D: -
size: -
J: TRBJ2-7
V: TRBV5-5
DNA: TGTGCCAGCAGCTTGGGTCAGGGCTCTTCCTACGAGCAGTACTTC
CDR3: CASSLGQGSSYEQYF

D: TRBD1
size: -
J: TRBJ2-1
V: TRBV5-4
DNA: TGTGCCAGCAGCCGAGCCGGGACAGTCAATGAGCAGTTCTTC
CDR3: CASSRAGTVNEQFF

D: -
size: -
J: TRBJ2-2
V: TRBV7-3
DNA: TGTGCCAGCAGCTTAAGGGTGGGCCCGTCGAACACCGGGGAGCTGTTTTTT
CDR3: CASSLRVGPSNTGELFF

D: -
size: -
J: TRBJ2-5
V: TRBV1
DNA: TGCACCAGCAACCTCAGGCCCGAAGAGACCCAGTACTTC
CDR3: CTSNLRPEETQYF

D: -
size: -
J: TRBJ1-1
V: TRBV5-6
DNA: TGTGCCAGCAGCGCGACTCTAAACACTGAAGCTTTCTTT
CDR3: CASSATLNTEAFF

D: TRBD2
size: -
J: TRBJ2-5
V: TRBV15
DNA: TGTGCCACCAGCAGAGATGGGAGGGGCCAGTACTTC
CDR3: CATSRDGRGQYF

D: -
size: -
J: TRBJ2-7
V: TRBV27
DNA: TGTGCCAGCAGTTTCCGGCAGGGTTCCTACGAGCAGTACTTC
CDR3: CASSFRQGSYEQYF

D: TRBD1
size: -
J: TRBJ1-6
V: TRBV3-1/TRBV3-2
DNA: TGTGCCAGCAGCCGAACACAGGGGCCCGAGGGGTCACCCCTCCACTTT
CDR3: CASSRTQGPEGSPLHF

D: -
size: -
J: TRBJ1-5
V: TRBV6-1
DNA: TGTGCCAGCAGTGAAGCGGGGGACACTCATCAGCCCCAGCATTTT
CDR3: CASSEAGDTHQPQHF

D: -
size: once
J: TRBJ1-2
V: TRBV4-2
DNA: TGTGCCAGCAGGCCTAGGTGGGGCTACTATGGCTACACCTTC
CDR3: CASRPRWGYYGYTF

D: -
size: -
J: TRBJ1-2
V: TRBV28
DNA: TGTGCCAGCAGTTTTATCTCGGCCGGGAGGAAGAACTATGGCTACACCTTC
CDR3: CASSFISAGRKNYGYTF

D: TRBD2
size: -
J: TRBJ2-7
V: TRBV3-1/TRBV3-2
DNA: TGTGCCAGCAGCCACCGCGGGGGGACTCCCTCCTACGAGCAGTACTTC
CDR3: CASSHRGGTPSYEQYF

D: TRBD2
size: -
J: TRBJ2-5
V: TRBV29-1
DNA: TGCAGCGTTGAACTAGCGGGGATAGAGACCCAGTACTTC
CDR3: CSVELAGIETQYF